Below, 2 T cell receptor beta chains from the same sample are listed, as sequenced in a study of blood T cell repertoires in COVID-19. TCRdb keeps only in-frame clones here, not all; method: immunoSEQ multiplex PCR. The sample has fewer than 60,000 clones; about 85% are singletons. The sequenced material came from peripheral blood. These receptors were taken from an older man with active COVID-19.

This chain connects TRBV7-2 to TRBJ2-2, with TRBD2 identical over 14 bases. V lost 5 bases, J lost 0 bases, and 5 bases stayed unmatched. The CDR3 loop spans 18 amino acids. The V gene's germline CDR1 is SGHTA and CDR2 FQGNSA. The CDR3 nucleotides read TGTGCCAGCAGCCCATGGACTAGCGGGGGGACGAACACCGGGGAGCTGTTTTTT. Translation: CASSPWTSGGTNTGELFF.

CDR3 bases: TGTGCCAGCAGCAAGGACCCGATTCAGGGTTGGGGCACAGATACGCAGTATTTT. It codes for CASSKDPIQGWGTDTQYF. The chain employs TRBV5-5 and TRBJ2-3, with D maybe TRBD1 (5 bases). Germline CDR1 is SGHKS and CDR2 is YYEKEE (reference sequence). The CDR3 spans 18 residues. Trimming removed 4 bases from V and 1 base from J, with 22 bases in between.